Listed below are T cell receptor beta chains from one sample, sequenced in a study of OX40 agonist ivuxolimab in advanced cancers. The assay was immunoSEQ multiplex PCR, and TCRdb's table has in-frame clones only and misses some. The data contain nearly 80,000 clones, 84% of them seen just once; the ten biggest clones take up 25%. The source material was CD4+ or CD8+ T cells sorted from blood, sampled in a trial of the OX40 agonist ivuxolimab. The receptors shown here come from an adult with an advanced solid tumor such as melanoma, head and neck, liver or kidney cancer. The CDR3 runs from the conserved cysteine through the conserved F or W. Each record gives: V gene, D gene, clone size, J gene, CDR3 DNA, CDR3 protein. D genes are given only for firm matches. Some rows have no size entry. The others give once, few or many, or a class for an expanded clone.

v_call: TRBV9; d_call: TRBD2; clone_size: NA; j_call: TRBJ2-1; cdr3_nt: TGTGCCAGCAGTCCCTACCTAGCGGGAGGGAATGAGCAGTTCTTC; cdr3_aa: CASSPYLAGGNEQFF
v_call: TRBV2; d_call: TRBD1; clone_size: NA; j_call: TRBJ2-6; cdr3_nt: TGTGCCAGCACCGGGACAGGCTTAGGTGGGGCCAACGTCCTGACTTTC; cdr3_aa: CASTGTGLGGANVLTF
v_call: TRBV19; d_call: TRBD1; clone_size: NA; j_call: TRBJ1-5; cdr3_nt: TGTGCCAGTAGTACGACAGGGGGAAACCAGCCCCAGCATTTT; cdr3_aa: CASSTTGGNQPQHF
v_call: TRBV27; d_call: NA; clone_size: once; j_call: TRBJ1-4; cdr3_nt: TGTGCCAGCAGCCAACTCCAACGGCCAGCATCAAATGAAAAACTGTTTTTT; cdr3_aa: CASSQLQRPASNEKLFF
v_call: TRBV28; d_call: TRBD1; clone_size: NA; j_call: TRBJ1-5; cdr3_nt: TGTGCCAGCAGTAGCTATGTGACAGGGAGGTCACAGCCCCAGCATTTT; cdr3_aa: CASSSYVTGRSQPQHF
v_call: TRBV5-1; d_call: TRBD1; clone_size: NA; j_call: TRBJ2-7; cdr3_nt: TGCGCCAGCAGCCCGGGGACAGGGACGGACGAGCAGTACTTC; cdr3_aa: CASSPGTGTDEQYF
v_call: TRBV29-1; d_call: NA; clone_size: NA; j_call: TRBJ1-5; cdr3_nt: TGCAGCGTTGAGTTTGGACCCGATCAGCCCCAGCATTTT; cdr3_aa: CSVEFGPDQPQHF
v_call: TRBV28; d_call: NA; clone_size: few; j_call: TRBJ1-1; cdr3_nt: TGTGCCAGCAGTTTACAGTGGGGGGTCACTGAAGCTTTCTTT; cdr3_aa: CASSLQWGVTEAFF
v_call: TRBV6-6; d_call: NA; clone_size: NA; j_call: TRBJ1-3; cdr3_nt: TGTGCCAGCATGGCACTCGGGGCCGGAAACACCATATATTTT; cdr3_aa: CASMALGAGNTIYF
v_call: TRBV29-1; d_call: NA; clone_size: NA; j_call: TRBJ2-3; cdr3_nt: TGCAGCGTTGAACAATGGGGGTTAGATACGCAGTATTTT; cdr3_aa: CSVEQWGLDTQYF
v_call: TRBV9; d_call: TRBD1; clone_size: NA; j_call: TRBJ2-7; cdr3_nt: TGTGCCAGCAGCGGAAGCTCCGGGACAGGGGGTTACGAGCAGTACTTC; cdr3_aa: CASSGSSGTGGYEQYF
v_call: TRBV6-5; d_call: NA; clone_size: NA; j_call: TRBJ2-1; cdr3_nt: TGTGCCAGCAGTTACGCGACAGTCCTCGAGCACAATGAGCAGTTCTTC; cdr3_aa: CASSYATVLEHNEQFF
v_call: TRBV28; d_call: NA; clone_size: NA; j_call: TRBJ2-5; cdr3_nt: TGTGCCAGCAGTTTTATAAGCAGGCCAGAGACCCAGTACTTC; cdr3_aa: CASSFISRPETQYF
v_call: TRBV18; d_call: NA; clone_size: NA; j_call: TRBJ2-5; cdr3_nt: TGTGCCAGCTCACCACCAGTTCCGGAGACCCAGTACTTC; cdr3_aa: CASSPPVPETQYF
v_call: TRBV19; d_call: NA; clone_size: NA; j_call: TRBJ2-1; cdr3_nt: TGTGCCAGTAGTATGACCGGGACAAATTCCTACAATGAGCAGTTCTTC; cdr3_aa: CASSMTGTNSYNEQFF
v_call: TRBV5-4; d_call: NA; clone_size: NA; j_call: TRBJ2-2; cdr3_nt: TGTGCCAGCAGCTCAAACCGGGACTCTGTAGGGGAGCTGTTTTTT; cdr3_aa: CASSSNRDSVGELFF